The 2 T cell receptor beta chains presented below share a single source sample, sequenced in a study of Ad26.COV2.S vaccination and SARS-CoV-2 variants. Documented treatment: about 20 received Ad26.COV2.S at low or high dose, single or two shots; 5 received placebo; per-sample allocation not given. Sample collection was performed on day 63 after the first vaccine or placebo injection. Profiling relied on immunoSEQ multiplex PCR, and the TCRdb table lists in-frame clones only, not all of them. The repertoire consists of around 450,000 clones, with around nine tenths occurring once and the leading ten covering approximately 4%. The sample in question was peripheral blood, obtained in a trial of Ad26.COV2.S vaccine versus placebo. The source of these receptors is a person between 18 and 60 years old who received the Ad26.COV2.S COVID-19 vaccine or a placebo.

This clone was found a few times. The chain links TRBV19 to TRBJ2-1, with D unresolved. The germline V gene encodes CDR1 LNHDA and CDR2 SQIVND (reference sequence). The V gene lost 1 base and the J gene lost 0 bases, with 4 bases spanning the gap. The CDR3 has 14 residues. The CDR3 nucleotides are TGTGCCAGTAGTATAGGGAGCTCCTACAATGAGCAGTTCTTC. This gives the protein CASSIGSSYNEQFF.

This chain connects TRBV3-1 (or the pseudogene TRBV3-2) to TRBJ1-2; D ambiguous. The germline gives CDR1 LGHDT, CDR2 YNNKEL (reference sequence). This CDR3 has 15 amino acids. Trimming took off 0 bases at V and 2 bases at J, with 10 bases between the two ends. CDR3 in DNA: TGTGCCAGCAGCCAAGAATCCTCTGGAAACTATGGCTACACCTTC. Its protein product is CASSQESSGNYGYTF.